This T cell receptor beta chain was documented in a study of blood T cell repertoires in COVID-19. In the original processing: Amplification with reference gene primers provided the estimates of nucleated cell counts. Produced via immunoSEQ multiplex PCR; TCRdb's table is partial and in-frame only. Clone size and V and J calls were adopted from that table, with D and trimming inferred from the DNA. The sample yields approximately 190,000 clones, roughly 82% seen once. Trimming took off 3 bases at V and 4 bases at J, with 13 bases between the two ends. This CDR3 has 15 amino acids. Germline values: CDR1 MDHEN, CDR2 SYDVKM.

V usage is TRBV28 and J usage is TRBJ2-1, with D maybe TRBD1 (5 bases). Material: peripheral blood. The clonotype was recovered from a woman aged 60-75 years with COVID-19, enrolled during active disease. Here the CDR3 DNA reads TGTGCCAGCAGTTTGCTGACAGAAGAGTACAATGAGCAGTTCTTC. As protein: CASSLLTEEYNEQFF.